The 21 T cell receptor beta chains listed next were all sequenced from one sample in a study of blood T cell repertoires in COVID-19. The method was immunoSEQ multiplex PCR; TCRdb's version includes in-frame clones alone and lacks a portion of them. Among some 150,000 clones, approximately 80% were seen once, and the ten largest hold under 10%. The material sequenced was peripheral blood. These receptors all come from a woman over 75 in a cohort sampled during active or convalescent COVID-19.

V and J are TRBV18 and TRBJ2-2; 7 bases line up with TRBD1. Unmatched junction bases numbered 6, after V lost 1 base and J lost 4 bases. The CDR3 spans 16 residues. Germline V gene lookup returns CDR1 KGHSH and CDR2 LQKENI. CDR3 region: CASSPRQGVVTGELFF. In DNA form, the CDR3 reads TGTGCCAGCTCACCACGTCAGGGGGTTGTCACCGGGGAGCTGTTTTTT. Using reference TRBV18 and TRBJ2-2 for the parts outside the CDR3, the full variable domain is NAGVMQNPRHLVRRRGQEARLRCSPMKGHSHVYWYRQLPEEGLKFMVYLQKENIIDESGMPKERFSAEFPKEGPSILRIQQVVRGDSAAYFCASSPRQGVVTGELFFGEGSRLTVL.

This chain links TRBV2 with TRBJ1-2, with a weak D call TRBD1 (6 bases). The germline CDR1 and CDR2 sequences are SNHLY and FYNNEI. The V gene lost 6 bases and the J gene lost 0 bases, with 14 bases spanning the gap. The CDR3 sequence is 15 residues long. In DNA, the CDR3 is TGTGCCAGCAGCGCTACAGGGTTAACTAACTATGGCTACACCTTC. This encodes CASSATGLTNYGYTF.

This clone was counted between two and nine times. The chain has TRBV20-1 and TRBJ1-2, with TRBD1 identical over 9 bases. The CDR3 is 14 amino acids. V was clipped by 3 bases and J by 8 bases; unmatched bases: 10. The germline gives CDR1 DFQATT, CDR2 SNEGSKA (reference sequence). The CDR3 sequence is CSASTLVTGGGYTF. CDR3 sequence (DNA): TGCAGTGCTAGTACCCTCGTGACAGGGGGGGGCTACACCTTC.

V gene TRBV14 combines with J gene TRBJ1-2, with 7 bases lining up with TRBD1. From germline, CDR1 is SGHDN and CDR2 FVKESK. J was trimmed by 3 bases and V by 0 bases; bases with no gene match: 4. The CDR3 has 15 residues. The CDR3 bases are TGTGCCAGCAGCCAAGAAGACAGGGTGTACTATGGCTACACCTTC. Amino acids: CASSQEDRVYYGYTF. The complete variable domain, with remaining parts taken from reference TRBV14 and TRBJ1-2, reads EAGVTQFPSHSVIEKGQTVTLRCDPISGHDNLYWYRRVMGKEIKFLLHFVKESKQDESGMPNNRFLAERTGGTYSTLKVQPAELEDSGVYFCASSQEDRVYYGYTFGSGTRLTVV.

CDR3 in amino acids: CASSLLGTSYEQYF. In DNA form, the CDR3 reads TGTGCCAGCAGCTTGTTGGGCACTTCCTACGAGCAGTACTTC. The J gene is TRBJ2-7, the V gene TRBV5-5; no definite D call. Trimming cost V 1 base and J 1 base, with 9 bases left between them. Germline-derived CDR1 and CDR2 are SGHKS and YYEKEE (reference sequence). The CDR3 runs 14 residues.

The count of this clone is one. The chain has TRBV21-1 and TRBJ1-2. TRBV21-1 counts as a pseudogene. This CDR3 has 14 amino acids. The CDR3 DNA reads TGTGCCAGCAGCAAAGAACGCGGGTTCTATGGCTACACCTTC. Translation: CASSKERGFYGYTF.

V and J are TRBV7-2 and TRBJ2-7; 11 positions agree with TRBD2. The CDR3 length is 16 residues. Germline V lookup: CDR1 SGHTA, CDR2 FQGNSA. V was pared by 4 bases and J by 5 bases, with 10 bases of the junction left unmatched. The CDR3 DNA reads TGTGCCAGCAGCTCTGCTTCTAGCGGGGGGCGGAACGAGCAGTACTTC. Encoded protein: CASSSASSGGRNEQYF. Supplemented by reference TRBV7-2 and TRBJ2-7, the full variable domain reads GAGVSQSPSNKVTEKGKDVELRCDPISGHTALYWYRQSLGQGLEFLIYFQGNSAPDKSGLPSDRFSAERTGGSVSTLTIQRTQQEDSAVYLCASSSASSGGRNEQYFGPGTRLTVT.

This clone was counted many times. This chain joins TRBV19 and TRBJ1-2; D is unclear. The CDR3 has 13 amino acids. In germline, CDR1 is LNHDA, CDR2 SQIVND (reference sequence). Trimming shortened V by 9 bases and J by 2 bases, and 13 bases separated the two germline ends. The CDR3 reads CASLGSSNYGYTF. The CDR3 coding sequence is TGTGCCAGCCTCGGGAGTTCGAACTATGGCTACACCTTC.

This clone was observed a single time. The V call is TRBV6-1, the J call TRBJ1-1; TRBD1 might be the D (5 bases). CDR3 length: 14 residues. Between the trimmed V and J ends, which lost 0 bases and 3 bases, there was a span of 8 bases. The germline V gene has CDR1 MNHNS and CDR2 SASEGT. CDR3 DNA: TGTGCCAGCAGTGAAGCTCAGGGATACACTGAAGCTTTCTTT. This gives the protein CASSEAQGYTEAFF.

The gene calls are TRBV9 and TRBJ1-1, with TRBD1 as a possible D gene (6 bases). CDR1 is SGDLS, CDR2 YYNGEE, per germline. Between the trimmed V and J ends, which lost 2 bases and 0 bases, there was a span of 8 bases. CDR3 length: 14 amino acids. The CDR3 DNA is TGTGCCAGCAGCGTGGGGGCCTTGAACACTGAAGCTTTCTTT. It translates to CASSVGALNTEAFF.

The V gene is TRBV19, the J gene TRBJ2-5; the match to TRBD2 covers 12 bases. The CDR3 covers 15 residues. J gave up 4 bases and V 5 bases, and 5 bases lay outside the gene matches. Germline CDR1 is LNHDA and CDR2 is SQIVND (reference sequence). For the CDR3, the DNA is TGTGCCAGTAGTTTGGCTAGCGGGGGGGCAGAGACCCAGTACTTC. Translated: CASSLASGGAETQYF.

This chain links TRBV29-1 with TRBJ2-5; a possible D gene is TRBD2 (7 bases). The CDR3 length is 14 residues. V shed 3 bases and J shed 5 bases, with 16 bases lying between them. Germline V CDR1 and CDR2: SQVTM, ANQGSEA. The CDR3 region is CSVDRGAVGETQYF. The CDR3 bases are TGCAGCGTTGACCGGGGGGCTGTGGGGGAGACCCAGTACTTC.

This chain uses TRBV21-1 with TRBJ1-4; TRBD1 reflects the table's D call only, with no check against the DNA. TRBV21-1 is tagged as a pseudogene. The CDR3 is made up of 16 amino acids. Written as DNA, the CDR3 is TGTGCCAGCAGCAAACAGGGCAGGGGCCCGGATGAAAAACTGTTTTTT. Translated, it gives CASSKQGRGPDEKLFF.

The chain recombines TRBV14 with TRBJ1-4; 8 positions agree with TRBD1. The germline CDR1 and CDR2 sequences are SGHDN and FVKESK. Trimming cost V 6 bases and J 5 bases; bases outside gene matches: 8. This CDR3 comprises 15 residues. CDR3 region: CASSRFGQGNEKLFF. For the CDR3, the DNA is TGTGCCAGCAGTCGATTCGGACAGGGAAATGAAAAACTGTTTTTT.

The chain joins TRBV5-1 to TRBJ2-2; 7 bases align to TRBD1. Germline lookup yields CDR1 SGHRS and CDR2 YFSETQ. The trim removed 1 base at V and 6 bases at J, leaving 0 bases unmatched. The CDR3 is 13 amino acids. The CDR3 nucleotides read TGCGCCAGCAGCTTGCAGGGGGCCGGGGAGCTGTTTTTT. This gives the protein CASSLQGAGELFF.

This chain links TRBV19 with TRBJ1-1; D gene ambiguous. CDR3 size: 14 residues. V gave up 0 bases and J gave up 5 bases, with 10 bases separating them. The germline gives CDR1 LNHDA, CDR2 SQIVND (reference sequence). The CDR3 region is CASSIDRGGTEAFF. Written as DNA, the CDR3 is TGTGCCAGTAGTATAGATCGGGGAGGGACTGAAGCTTTCTTT. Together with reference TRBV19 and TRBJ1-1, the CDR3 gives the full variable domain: DGGITQSPKYLFRKEGQNVTLSCEQNLNHDAMYWYRQDPGQGLRLIYYSQIVNDFQKGDIAEGYSVSREKKESFPLTVTSAQKNPTAFYLCASSIDRGGTEAFFGQGTRLTVV.

CDR3 region: CASSKNTAELLFF. The DNA for the CDR3 is TGCGCCAGCAGTAAGAACACAGCGGAATTGCTGTTTTTT. This chain connects TRBV10-2 to TRBJ1-4; D gene uncertain. The germline CDR1 and CDR2 sequences are WSHSY and SAAADI. This CDR3 has 13 residues. V gave up 5 bases and J gave up 14 bases, with 18 bases separating them.

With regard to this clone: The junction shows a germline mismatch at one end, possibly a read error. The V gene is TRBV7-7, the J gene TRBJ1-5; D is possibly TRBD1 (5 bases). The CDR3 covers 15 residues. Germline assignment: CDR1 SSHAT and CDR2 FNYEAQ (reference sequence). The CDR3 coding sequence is TGTGCTAGCACCCTGGGGGGGGAAATTGATCAGCCCCAGCATTTT. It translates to CASTLGGEIDQPQHF.

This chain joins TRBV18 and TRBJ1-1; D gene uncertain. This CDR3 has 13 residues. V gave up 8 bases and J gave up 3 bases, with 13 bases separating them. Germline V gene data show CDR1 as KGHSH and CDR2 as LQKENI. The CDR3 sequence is CASIFRGDTEAFF. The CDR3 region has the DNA TGTGCCAGCATTTTCCGGGGAGACACTGAAGCTTTCTTT.

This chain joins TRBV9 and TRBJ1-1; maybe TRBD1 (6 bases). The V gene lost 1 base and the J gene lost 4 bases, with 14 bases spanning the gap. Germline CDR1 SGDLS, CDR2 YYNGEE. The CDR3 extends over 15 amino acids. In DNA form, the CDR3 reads TGTGCCAGCAGCGTACAGGGGTGGGAAGGCACTGAAGCTTTCTTT. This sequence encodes CASSVQGWEGTEAFF.

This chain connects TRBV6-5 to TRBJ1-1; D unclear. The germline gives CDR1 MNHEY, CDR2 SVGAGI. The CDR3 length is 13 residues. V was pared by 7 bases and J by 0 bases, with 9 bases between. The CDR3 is CASKNRMNTEAFF. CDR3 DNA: TGTGCCAGCAAAAACAGAATGAACACTGAAGCTTTCTTT.